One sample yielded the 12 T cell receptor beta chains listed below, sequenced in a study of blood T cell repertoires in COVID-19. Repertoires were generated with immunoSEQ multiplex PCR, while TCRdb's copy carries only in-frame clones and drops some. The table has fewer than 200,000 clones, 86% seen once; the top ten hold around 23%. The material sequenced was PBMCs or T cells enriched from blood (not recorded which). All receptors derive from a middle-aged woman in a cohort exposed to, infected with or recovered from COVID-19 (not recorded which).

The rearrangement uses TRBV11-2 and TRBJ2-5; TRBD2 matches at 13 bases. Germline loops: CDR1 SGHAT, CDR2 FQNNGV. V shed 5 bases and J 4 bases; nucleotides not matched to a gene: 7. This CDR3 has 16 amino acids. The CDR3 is CASSPTSGGEIETQYF. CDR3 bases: TGTGCCAGCAGCCCAACTAGCGGGGGGGAGATAGAGACCCAGTACTTC.

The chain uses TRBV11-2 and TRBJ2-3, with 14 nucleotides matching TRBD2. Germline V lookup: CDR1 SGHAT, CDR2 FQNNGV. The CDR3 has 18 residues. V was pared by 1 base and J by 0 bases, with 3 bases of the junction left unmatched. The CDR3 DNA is TGTGCCAGCAGCTTAGGGACTAGCGGGAGGTCGAGCACAGATACGCAGTATTTT. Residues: CASSLGTSGRSSTDTQYF.

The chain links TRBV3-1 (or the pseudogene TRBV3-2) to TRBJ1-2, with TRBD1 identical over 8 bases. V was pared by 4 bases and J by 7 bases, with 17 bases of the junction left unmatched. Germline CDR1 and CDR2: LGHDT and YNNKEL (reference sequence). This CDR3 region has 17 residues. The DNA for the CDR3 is TGTGCCAGCAGCCGGGTCGGGGCAGGGGGCTCGTTGAGTGGCTACACCTTC. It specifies CASSRVGAGGSLSGYTF.

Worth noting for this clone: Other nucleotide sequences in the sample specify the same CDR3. The CDR3 sequence is CASSLGRGAYNEQFF. CDR3 coding DNA: TGTGCCAGCAGCTTAGGACGGGGAGCCTACAATGAGCAGTTCTTC. The V and J genes are TRBV7-2 and TRBJ2-1; possible D gene TRBD2, 5 bases. Germline V gene data show CDR1 as SGHTA and CDR2 as FQGNSA. Trimming pared 1 base from V and 2 bases from J, leaving 9 bases between. The CDR3 is made up of 15 amino acids.

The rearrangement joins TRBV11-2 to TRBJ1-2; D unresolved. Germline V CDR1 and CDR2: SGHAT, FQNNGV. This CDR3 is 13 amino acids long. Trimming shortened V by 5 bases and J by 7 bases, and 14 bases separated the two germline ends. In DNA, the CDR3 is TGTGCCAGCAGCCGGACTAAGGGAGGTGGCTACACCTTC. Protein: CASSRTKGGGYTF.

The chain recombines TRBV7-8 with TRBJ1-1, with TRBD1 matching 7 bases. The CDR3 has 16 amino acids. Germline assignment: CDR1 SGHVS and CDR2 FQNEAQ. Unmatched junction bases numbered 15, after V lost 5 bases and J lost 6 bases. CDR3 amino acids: CASSLTGDTHGAEAFF. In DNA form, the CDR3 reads TGTGCCAGCAGCCTCACAGGGGACACCCACGGGGCTGAAGCTTTCTTT. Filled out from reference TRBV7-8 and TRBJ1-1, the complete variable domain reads GAGVSQSPRYKVAKRGQDVALRCDPISGHVSLFWYQQALGQGPEFLTYFQNEAQLDKSGLPSDRFFAERPEGSVSTLKIQRTQQEDSAVYLCASSLTGDTHGAEAFFGQGTRLTVV.

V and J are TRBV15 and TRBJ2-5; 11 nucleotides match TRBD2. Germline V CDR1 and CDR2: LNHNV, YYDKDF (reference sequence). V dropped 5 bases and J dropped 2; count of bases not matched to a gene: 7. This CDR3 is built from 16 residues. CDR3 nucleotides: TGTGCCACCAGCCCCCGGCGACTAGCGGGACAAGAGACCCAGTACTTC. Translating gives CATSPRRLAGQETQYF. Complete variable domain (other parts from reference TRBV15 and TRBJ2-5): DAMVIQNPRYQVTQFGKPVTLSCSQTLNHNVMYWYQQKSSQAPKLLFHYYDKDFNNEADTPDNFQSRRPNTSFCFLDIRSPGLGDTAMYLCATSPRRLAGQETQYFGPGTRLLVL.

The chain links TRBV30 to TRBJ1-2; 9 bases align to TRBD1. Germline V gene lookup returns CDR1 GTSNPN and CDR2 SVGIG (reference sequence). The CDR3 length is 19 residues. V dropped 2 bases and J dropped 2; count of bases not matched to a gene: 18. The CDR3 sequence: CAWSPEPGQGLWGNYGYTF. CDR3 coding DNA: TGTGCCTGGAGTCCCGAACCGGGACAGGGTTTGTGGGGGAACTATGGCTACACCTTC. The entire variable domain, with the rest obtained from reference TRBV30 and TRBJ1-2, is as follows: SQTIHQWPATLVQPVGSPLSLECTVEGTSNPNLYWYRQAAGRGLQLLFYSVGIGQISSEVPQNLSASRPQDRQFILSSKKLLLSDSGFYLCAWSPEPGQGLWGNYGYTFGSGTRLTVV.

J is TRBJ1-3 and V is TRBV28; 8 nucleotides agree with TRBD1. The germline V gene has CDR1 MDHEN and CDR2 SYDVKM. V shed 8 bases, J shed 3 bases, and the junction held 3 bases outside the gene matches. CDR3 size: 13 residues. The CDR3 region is CASRDRGGNTIYF. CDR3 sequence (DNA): TGTGCCAGCCGAGACAGGGGTGGAAACACCATATATTTT.

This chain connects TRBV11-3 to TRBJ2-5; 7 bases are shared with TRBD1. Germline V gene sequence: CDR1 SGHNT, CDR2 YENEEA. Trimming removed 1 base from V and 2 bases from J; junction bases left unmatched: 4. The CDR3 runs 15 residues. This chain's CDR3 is CASSLGGQPQETQYF. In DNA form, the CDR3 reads TGTGCCAGCAGCTTAGGGGGACAGCCACAAGAGACCCAGTACTTC.

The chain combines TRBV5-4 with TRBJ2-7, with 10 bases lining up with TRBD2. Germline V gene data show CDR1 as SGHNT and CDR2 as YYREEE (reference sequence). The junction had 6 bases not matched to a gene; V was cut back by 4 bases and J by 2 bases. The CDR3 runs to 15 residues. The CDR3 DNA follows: TGTGCCAGCAGCGAGAGAAGCGGGGGGGCCTACGAGCAGTACTTC. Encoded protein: CASSERSGGAYEQYF.

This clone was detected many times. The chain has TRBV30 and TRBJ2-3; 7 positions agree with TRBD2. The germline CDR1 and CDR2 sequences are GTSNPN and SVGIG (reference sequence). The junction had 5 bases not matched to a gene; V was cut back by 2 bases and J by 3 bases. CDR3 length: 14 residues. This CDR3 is CAWSSGRETDTQYF. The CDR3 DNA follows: TGTGCCTGGAGTTCGGGGCGGGAGACAGATACGCAGTATTTT.